This paragraph covers one T cell receptor beta chain sequence. Authors' analysis steps: Quantification of nucleated cells was approximated via reference gene primer amplification. Sequencing was performed with immunoSEQ multiplex PCR; in TCRdb, only in-frame clones are kept and a portion is missing. V, J and clone size are those of that table, while D and trimming were read from the DNA. The sample lists 90,000 to 150,000 clones, around 87% seen once, with approximately 7.7% in the top ten. This sample stems from a study of blood T cell repertoires in COVID-19. Study-wide context: PBMCs, B-cell-depleted T cells, or T cells were the source of the cDNA or gDNA that made up the material.

The specimen was peripheral blood. The sequence was obtained from a human donor in a cohort sampled during active COVID-19.

The CDR3 spells CASSLAEASTDTQYF. Written as DNA, the CDR3 is TGTGCCAGCAGTTTAGCGGAGGCTAGCACAGATACGCAGTATTTT. The chain carries TRBV27 and TRBJ2-3; D might be TRBD2 (5 bases). CDR1 and CDR2 from the germline V gene are MNHEY and SMNVEV (reference sequence). There are 15 residues in the CDR3. The V end was cut by 2 bases, the J end by 0 bases, with 9 bases between.